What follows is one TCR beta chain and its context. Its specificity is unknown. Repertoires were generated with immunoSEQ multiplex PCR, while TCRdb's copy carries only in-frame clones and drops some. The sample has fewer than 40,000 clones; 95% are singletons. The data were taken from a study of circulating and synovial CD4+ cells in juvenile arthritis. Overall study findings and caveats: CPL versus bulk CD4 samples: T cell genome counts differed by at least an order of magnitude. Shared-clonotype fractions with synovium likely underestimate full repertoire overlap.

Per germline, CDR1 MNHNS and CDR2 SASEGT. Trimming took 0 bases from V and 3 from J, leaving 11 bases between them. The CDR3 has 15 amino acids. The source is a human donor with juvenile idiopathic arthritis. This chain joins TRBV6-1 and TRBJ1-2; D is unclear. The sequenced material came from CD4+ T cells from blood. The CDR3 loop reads CASSEAYPDYYGYTF. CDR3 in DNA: TGTGCCAGCAGTGAAGCGTATCCGGACTACTATGGCTACACCTTC.